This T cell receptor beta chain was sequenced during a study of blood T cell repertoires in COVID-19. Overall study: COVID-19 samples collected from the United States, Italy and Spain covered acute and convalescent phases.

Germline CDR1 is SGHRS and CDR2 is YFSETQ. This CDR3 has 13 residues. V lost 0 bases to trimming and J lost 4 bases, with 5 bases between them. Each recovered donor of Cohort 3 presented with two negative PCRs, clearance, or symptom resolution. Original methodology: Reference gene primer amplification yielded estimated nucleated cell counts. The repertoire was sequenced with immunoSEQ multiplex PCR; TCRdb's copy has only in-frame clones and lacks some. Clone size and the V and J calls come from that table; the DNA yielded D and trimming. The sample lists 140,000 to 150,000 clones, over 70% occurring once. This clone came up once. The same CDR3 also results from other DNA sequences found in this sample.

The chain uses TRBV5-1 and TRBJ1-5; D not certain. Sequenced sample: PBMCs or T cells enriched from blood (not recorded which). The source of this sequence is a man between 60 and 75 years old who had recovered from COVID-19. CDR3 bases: TGCGCCAGCAGCTTGGGTCTAAATCAGCCCCAGCATTTT. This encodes CASSLGLNQPQHF.